This T cell receptor (beta chain) was captured in a study of blood T cell repertoires in COVID-19 (TCRdb year 2020). Regarding the complete study: Collaborator samples came from the United States, Italy and Spain and covered acute and convalescent phases of COVID-19. Deeply sampled blood TCRbeta repertoires from subjects exposed to, actively infected with, or recovered from COVID-19 were included in the dataset. Samples came from the ongoing ImmuneRACE study (first 160 participants) plus 1,254 subjects from 6 global collaborators. The repertoires were made available in a free public database intended to serve as a resource for research on the immune response to SARS-CoV-2. The prospective study material was composed of cDNA or gDNA derived from T cells, B-cell-depleted T cells, or PBMCs. The sample metadata nearly always contained a de-identified subject ID, COVID-19 status, age in years and sex. Where available, HLA class I and class II types were taken from metadata supplied by the sample provider and were not determined by assay-based typing.

Collaborating institutions collected whole blood in K2EDTA tubes following their own protocols. For TCRbeta analysis, collaborator samples were shipped as frozen whole blood, as isolated PBMCs, or as DNA extracted from either sample type. General study outcomes and caveats: How much clinical and demographic metadata was included differed by source and by participant, and the metadata was provided uncurated.

As for this clone: Its target antigen remains unknown. Base qualities are not recorded, but no much larger clone differs from it by a single base.

The immunoSEQ Assay, a bias-controlled multiplex PCR, was used to amplify TCRbeta CDR3 regions from genomic DNA. Concerning the study's data processing: The number of nucleated cells in each sample was estimated by amplification of reference gene primers within the assay. Sequence reads were collapsed and filtered to measure the absolute abundance of every unique TCRbeta CDR3 rearrangement. For each sample, productive Simpson clonality was calculated by taking the square root of Simpson's diversity index across productive rearrangements. TCRdb carries this immuneACCESS record with in-frame sequences only. Its versions omit some clonotypes, under half of them owing to an unresolved V gene in the studies checked, with the rest unexplained. That table furnishes V, J and clone size, whereas the DNA furnished D and trimming. The sample table contains approximately 53,000 clones; only one count was recorded for under 85% of them. The top ten clones comprise 16% of the sample.

There are 19 amino acids in the CDR3, from cysteine to phenylalanine inclusive. Of all the DNA, just the CDR3 is kept, 57 bases in frame from base 1. The germline ends are 20 bases apart after V is trimmed by 0 bases and J by 2 bases. CDR1 and CDR2, per the germline V gene (reference sequence), are GTSNPN and SVGIG. The V gene is TRBV30 and the J gene is TRBJ2-6; TRBD2 is perhaps the D gene, given 7 matching bases. This TCR derives from a man aged 35 to 55 with acute or convalescent COVID-19. Sequenced sample: peripheral blood. The bases are TGTGCCTGGAGTGTACCCGGGGGCGGGAGCATGACTGGGGCCAACGTCCTGACTTTC. Its product reads: CAWSVPGGGSMTGANVLTF.